This T cell receptor (beta chain) was captured in a study of CD4 T cells in relation to SARS-CoV-2 and coronaviruses. On the study more broadly: After less than 11 days of antigen culture, PBMC TCR beta CDR3s were sequenced. Median patient age was approximately 38 years, spanning 21 to 72 years.

The CDR3 is 14 amino acids. V shed 3 bases and J shed 3 bases, with 11 bases lying between them. CDR1 and CDR2 from the germline V gene are SGHNT and YYREEE (reference sequence). Some clones are missing from TCRdb's copy, which holds only in-frame ones; the method was immunoSEQ multiplex PCR. The sample lists about 43,000 clones; almost 85% were seen once. Naive and memory CD4+ T cells came from enriched cryopreserved PBMCs. For roughly ten days, some 9.7 x 10^4 sorted CD4+ cells grew with T cell-depleted PBMCs and CEF. On this clone: The target antigen is unknown.

The sequence was obtained from an adult with COVID-19. V is TRBV5-4 and J is TRBJ2-3; D may be TRBD2 (6 bases). Material for sequencing was naive CD4+ T cells from PBMCs, cultured in vitro. Subset here: naive CD4+ T cells isolated by negative enrichment. The CDR3 nucleotides read TGTGCCAGCAGCTCGGGGCGGGAAACAGATACGCAGTATTTT. Residues: CASSSGRETDTQYF.